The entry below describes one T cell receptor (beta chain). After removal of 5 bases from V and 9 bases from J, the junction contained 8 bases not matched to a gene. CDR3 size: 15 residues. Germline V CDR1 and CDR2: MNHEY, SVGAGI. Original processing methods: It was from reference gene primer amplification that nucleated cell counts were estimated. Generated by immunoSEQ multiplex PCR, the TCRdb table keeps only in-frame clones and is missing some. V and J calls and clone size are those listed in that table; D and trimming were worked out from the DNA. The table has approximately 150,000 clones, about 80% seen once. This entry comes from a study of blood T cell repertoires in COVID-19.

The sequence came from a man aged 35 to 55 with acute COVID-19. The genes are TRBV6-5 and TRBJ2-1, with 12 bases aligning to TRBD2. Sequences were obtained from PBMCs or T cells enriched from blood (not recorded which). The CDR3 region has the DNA TGTGCCAGCAGTAAGGGGCTAGCGGGAGGGACTGAGCAGTTCTTC. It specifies CASSKGLAGGTEQFF.